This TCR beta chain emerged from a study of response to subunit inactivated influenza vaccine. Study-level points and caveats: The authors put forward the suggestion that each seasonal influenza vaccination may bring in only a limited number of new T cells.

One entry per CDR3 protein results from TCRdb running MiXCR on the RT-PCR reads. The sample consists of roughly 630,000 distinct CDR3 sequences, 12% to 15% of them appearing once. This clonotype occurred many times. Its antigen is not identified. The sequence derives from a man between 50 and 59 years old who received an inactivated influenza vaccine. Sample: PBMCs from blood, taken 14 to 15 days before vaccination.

In DNA, the CDR3 is TGTGCCAGCAGCTTAGGTGCCCTGACTAATGAAAAACTGTTTTTT. Its translation: CASSLGALTNEKLFF. This chain links TRBV5-5 with TRBJ1-4; D not certain. The V gene lost 2 bases and the J gene lost 2 bases, with 10 bases spanning the gap. CDR1 is SGHKS and CDR2 is YYEKEE in the germline V gene (reference sequence). CDR3 length equals 15 residues.